Below, 27 T cell receptor beta chains from the same sample are listed, as sequenced in a study of shared clonotypes between healthy human individuals. Only in-frame clones appear in the TCRdb table, and some are missing; sequencing was by immunoSEQ multiplex PCR. Seen here are around 530,000 clones, around 77% observed once, and the top ten hold about 11%. Sequencing was done on a sample of PBMCs. The receptors were sampled from a woman between 40 and 55 years old in good health. Some clones in this sample may be carry-over from other donors' samples.

The chain couples TRBV5-6 to TRBJ2-1; D is perhaps TRBD2 (6 bases). Germline loops: CDR1 SGHDT, CDR2 YYEEEE. The CDR3 has 15 amino acids. Trimming cost V 1 base and J 3 bases, with 11 bases left between them. CDR3 sequence reads: CASSLTGDFYNEQFF. DNA of the CDR3: TGTGCCAGCAGCTTGACGGGAGACTTCTACAATGAGCAGTTCTTC.

This rearrangement joins TRBV7-9 to TRBJ2-7, with D maybe TRBD2 (6 bases). The CDR3 is made up of 15 amino acids. Trimming cost V 4 bases and J 4 bases, with 17 bases left between them. Germline V CDR1 and CDR2: SEHNR, FQNEAQ (reference sequence). CDR3 DNA sequence: TGTGCCAGCAGCTGGGGGGACCGGGGATGGTACGAGCAGTACTTC. Protein: CASSWGDRGWYEQYF. Full variable domain (rest looked up from reference TRBV7-9 and TRBJ2-7): DTGVSQNPRHKITKRGQNVTFRCDPISEHNRLYWYRQTLGQGPEFLTYFQNEAQLEKSRLLSDRFSAERPKGSFSTLEIQRTEQGDSAMYLCASSWGDRGWYEQYFGPGTRLTVT.

The chain joins TRBV9 to TRBJ2-7; 10 bases line up with TRBD2. The V and J ends lost 4 bases and 3 bases, in that order; junction bases with no gene match: 16. Germline-derived CDR1 and CDR2 are SGDLS and YYNGEE. This CDR3 comprises 18 residues. CDR3 coding DNA: TGTGCCAGCAGCCCCCGATCTAGCGGGAGTCTTCCCCTCTACGAGCAGTACTTC. Residues: CASSPRSSGSLPLYEQYF.

In DNA, the CDR3 is TGTGCCAGCAGCTTCACCGGGAGGGCGAACACTGAAGCTTTCTTT. Protein: CASSFTGRANTEAFF. The chain is built from TRBV11-2 and TRBJ1-1; D gene ambiguous. Trimming pared 3 bases from V and 1 base from J, leaving 12 bases between. The CDR3 length is 15 residues. The germline CDR1 and CDR2 sequences are SGHAT and FQNNGV.

V usage is TRBV10-3 and J usage is TRBJ2-3, with 9 bases aligning to TRBD1. Germline V gene data show CDR1 as ENHRY and CDR2 as SYGVKD. The CDR3 consists of 14 residues. V was clipped by 7 bases and J by 4 bases; unmatched bases: 6. The chain's CDR3 is CAITRTGDADTQYF. The CDR3 region has the DNA TGTGCCATCACGCGGACAGGGGACGCAGATACGCAGTATTTT.

V usage is TRBV14 and J usage is TRBJ2-3; D possibly matches TRBD1 or TRBD2 (5 bases each). The germline CDR1 and CDR2 sequences are SGHDN and FVKESK. Trimming removed 4 bases from V and 9 bases from J, with 14 bases in between. This CDR3 has 13 amino acids. The CDR3 sequence is CASSLDWGRTQYF. The CDR3 nucleotides read TGTGCCAGCAGCCTTGACTGGGGACGGACGCAGTATTTT.

This clone was seen ten or more times. V gene TRBV11-2 combines with J gene TRBJ2-1, with TRBD1 identical over 9 bases. This CDR3 has 19 amino acids. V lost 5 bases and J lost 5; bases outside the gene matches: 19. CDR1 is SGHAT and CDR2 is FQNNGV in the germline V gene. CDR3 nucleotides: TGTGCCAGCAGCGACGGACAGGGGTATCACAGAGTCGGGGACAATGAGCAGTTCTTC. This translates into CASSDGQGYHRVGDNEQFF.

The chain carries TRBV5-4 and TRBJ1-1; 8 bases map to TRBD1. The V segment lost 4 bases and the J segment 3 bases; nucleotides outside the gene matches: 11. The germline V gene has CDR1 SGHNT and CDR2 YYREEE (reference sequence). This CDR3 has 16 amino acids. The CDR3 loop reads CASSRGGQGAYTEAFF. The CDR3 DNA follows: TGTGCCAGCAGCCGTGGTGGGCAGGGGGCATACACTGAAGCTTTCTTT.

The rearrangement joins TRBV27 to TRBJ1-2, with D perhaps TRBD1 (6 bases). This CDR3 has 13 residues. Trimming removed 3 bases from V and 4 bases from J, with 9 bases in between. CDR1 is MNHEY and CDR2 is SMNVEV in the germline V gene (reference sequence). CDR3 amino acids: CASSLDSPYGYTF. In DNA, the CDR3 is TGTGCCAGCAGTTTGGACAGTCCCTATGGCTACACCTTC.

As regards this clone: A read error may be the cause here, since a much bigger clone is one base away. The rearrangement uses TRBV7-2 and TRBJ2-5; 10 nucleotides match TRBD1. The J segment lost 9 bases and the V segment lost 6 bases, leaving 10 bases of the junction unmatched. Germline V gene lookup returns CDR1 SGHTA and CDR2 FQGNSA. The CDR3 has 14 residues. CDR3 coding DNA: TGTGCCAGCAGTTTGACAGGGGGCAGGGAGGCCCAGTACTTC. Amino acid sequence: CASSLTGGREAQYF.

As concerns this clone: Since a much larger clone is just one base distant, this may be a read error. The chain uses TRBV30 and TRBJ2-7; 10 nucleotides agree with TRBD2. There are 15 residues in the CDR3. Germline V gene lookup returns CDR1 GTSNPN and CDR2 SVGIG (reference sequence). Losses at the gene ends were 0 bases for V and 5 bases for J; bases not matched to a gene: 7. The chain's CDR3 is CAWSVTSGRAHEQYF. CDR3 coding DNA: TGTGCCTGGAGTGTAACCAGCGGGAGGGCCCACGAGCAGTACTTC.

V is TRBV27 and J is TRBJ1-2; 8 bases match TRBD1. J was trimmed by 8 bases and V by 0 bases; bases with no gene match: 8. Per germline, CDR1 MNHEY and CDR2 SMNVEV (reference sequence). The CDR3 runs to 15 residues. The CDR3: CASSLSRQGAGGYTF. The CDR3 DNA follows: TGTGCCAGCAGTTTATCGCGGCAGGGGGCAGGAGGCTACACCTTC.

This clone was seen just once. The chain links TRBV4-2 to TRBJ2-1, with TRBD2 matching over 9 bases. Losses at the gene ends were 0 bases for V and 8 bases for J; bases not matched to a gene: 11. The CDR3 covers 17 residues. From germline, CDR1 is LGHNA and CDR2 YNFKEQ. The CDR3 sequence is CASSQDGSGSPFDEQFF. CDR3 in DNA: TGTGCCAGCAGCCAAGATGGTAGCGGGAGTCCTTTCGATGAGCAGTTCTTC.

This sequence joins TRBV7-2 and TRBJ2-7, with no clear D. Trimming pared 0 bases from V and 4 bases from J, leaving 13 bases between. The CDR3 totals 15 residues. In germline, CDR1 is SGHTA, CDR2 FQGNSA. CDR3 bases: TGTGCCAGCAGCTTAGCCGTAGGCGACCCATACGAGCAGTACTTC. It codes for CASSLAVGDPYEQYF.

CDR3 sequence reads: CASSRGQGGSYEQYF. DNA for the CDR3: TGTGCCAGCTCACGGGGACAGGGGGGATCCTACGAGCAGTACTTC. This chain links TRBV18 with TRBJ2-7, with 11 bases fitting TRBD1. Germline-derived CDR1 and CDR2 are KGHSH and LQKENI. The V segment lost 4 bases and the J segment 1 base; nucleotides outside the gene matches: 3. The CDR3 length is 15 residues.

The CDR3 DNA reads as TGTGCCAGCAGCGCGCCCGGGACAGGGGTCAATGAGCAGTTCTTC. As protein: CASSAPGTGVNEQFF. V and J are TRBV7-9 and TRBJ2-1, with TRBD1 matching over 10 bases. The CDR3 contains 15 residues. CDR1 SEHNR and CDR2 FQNEAQ come from the germline V gene (reference sequence). Trimming removed 5 bases from V and 6 bases from J; junction bases left unmatched: 7. Variable domain in full (rest from reference TRBV7-9 and TRBJ2-1): DTGVSQNPRHKITKRGQNVTFRCDPISEHNRLYWYRQTLGQGPEFLTYFQNEAQLEKSRLLSDRFSAERPKGSFSTLEIQRTEQGDSAMYLCASSAPGTGVNEQFFGPGTRLTVL.

V is TRBV28 and J is TRBJ2-2; TRBD2 matches 11 bases. V trimming: 5 bases; J trimming: 6 bases; junction bases outside the gene matches: 5. Germline CDR1 MDHEN, CDR2 SYDVKM. This CDR3 has 15 residues. CDR3 sequence: CASSPLAGGPGELFF. The DNA of the CDR3 is TGTGCCAGCAGTCCCCTAGCGGGAGGTCCCGGGGAGCTGTTTTTT.

CDR3 DNA sequence: TGTGCCAGCAGCTCCCAGGGGAAAGGGACAGATACGCAGTATTTT. Its translation: CASSSQGKGTDTQYF. The J gene is TRBJ2-3, the V gene TRBV7-9; TRBD1 might be the D (6 bases). V lost 4 bases to trimming and J lost 3 bases, with 14 bases between them. The CDR3 is 15 residues long. The germline V gene has CDR1 SEHNR and CDR2 FQNEAQ (reference sequence).

This clone was observed once. This rearrangement joins TRBV5-1 to TRBJ2-7, with 14 bases matching TRBD2. Germline assignment: CDR1 SGHRS and CDR2 YFSETQ. Trimming removed 4 bases from V and 7 bases from J; junction bases left unmatched: 7. This CDR3 has 15 residues. The CDR3 sequence: CASSLGTSGGHEQYF. DNA of the CDR3: TGCGCCAGCAGCCTGGGGACTAGCGGGGGCCATGAGCAGTACTTC.

This clone has just a few counts. The chain carries TRBV13 and TRBJ1-1; D is unresolved. The CDR3 contains 11 residues. V was pared by 2 bases and J by 8 bases, with 6 bases between. Germline V gives CDR1 PRHDT, CDR2 FYEKMQ (reference sequence). DNA for the CDR3: TGTGCCAGCAGCTTAAGGGCAGAAGCTTTCTTT. The encoded protein is CASSLRAEAFF.

Notes on this clone: The same CDR3 arises from other DNA sequences in this sample as well. V usage is TRBV7-9 and J usage is TRBJ1-5; D remains ambiguous. Germline CDR1 SEHNR, CDR2 FQNEAQ (reference sequence). The CDR3 spans 12 residues. Trimming stripped 5 bases from V and 2 bases from J, with 4 bases between. The CDR3 coding sequence is TGTGCCAGCAGCGTTGGCAATCAGCCCCAGCATTTT. This gives the protein CASSVGNQPQHF.

The CDR3 spells CASSRLVQNTGELFF. Here the CDR3 DNA reads TGTGCCAGCAGTCGACTAGTCCAGAACACCGGGGAGCTGTTTTTT. The chain links TRBV11-2 to TRBJ2-2, with D possibly TRBD2 on 6 matching bases. V lost 6 bases, J lost 1 base, and 12 bases lay in between. In germline, CDR1 is SGHAT, CDR2 FQNNGV. The CDR3 loop spans 15 amino acids.

In regard to this clone: The sample has other DNA sequences that encode this CDR3 too. The rearrangement joins TRBV5-1 to TRBJ1-2, with TRBD1 matching 8 bases. Per the germline V gene, CDR1 is SGHRS and CDR2 is YFSETQ. Trimming took 4 bases from V and 5 from J; bases not matched to a gene: 7. The CDR3 extends over 14 amino acids. The CDR3 sequence: CASSDGQGRYGYTF. The DNA of the CDR3 is TGCGCCAGCAGCGATGGACAGGGCAGGTATGGCTACACCTTC.

Note on this clone: A read error may produce the germline difference seen at one junction end. CDR3 sequence: CAGSLGANGELFF. The CDR3 DNA follows: TGTGCCGGCAGCTTAGGGGCGAACGGGGAGCTGTTTTTT. The chain uses TRBV7-2 and TRBJ2-2; TRBD1 might be the D (5 bases). The CDR3 contains 13 residues. Germline lookup yields CDR1 SGHTA and CDR2 FQGNSA.

The genes are TRBV28 and TRBJ2-4; 10 positions agree with TRBD2. There are 14 residues in the CDR3. CDR1 and CDR2 (germline): MDHEN, SYDVKM. The ends lost 7 bases at V and 8 bases at J; junction bases unmatched: 8. The CDR3 reads CASTASGSWDIQYF. CDR3 DNA sequence: TGTGCCAGCACCGCTAGCGGGAGTTGGGACATTCAGTACTTC.

This chain connects TRBV5-1 to TRBJ2-3; 7 positions agree with TRBD2. J gave up 3 bases and V 0 bases, and 10 bases lay outside the gene matches. CDR1 and CDR2 (germline): SGHRS, YFSETQ. The CDR3 runs to 17 residues. The CDR3 reads CASSLDGGSDGTDTQYF. CDR3 coding DNA: TGCGCCAGCAGCTTGGATGGCGGGAGCGACGGTACAGATACGCAGTATTTT.

This chain joins TRBV7-6 and TRBJ2-5; no clear D. The V gene's germline CDR1 is SGHVS and CDR2 FNYEAQ. The germline V and J ends were trimmed by 1 base and 2 bases, with 5 bases remaining between them. The CDR3 runs to 13 residues. This CDR3 is CASSLGQQETQYF. Here the CDR3 DNA reads TGTGCCAGCAGCTTAGGGCAGCAAGAGACCCAGTACTTC.